The clone carrying this TCR beta chain turned up a few times. Its target is unknown. The sample originates from a study of T cell repertoires in aging, cancer and after chemotherapy. Study-wide context: Six age groups, ranging from 30 or younger to 70 or older, included the donors. Repeat sampling of healthy donors over several months to years showed clear clonal overlap. Study-wide points: In each cancer cohort, median generation probability increased across chemotherapy, suggesting thymic output rebounded.

A mixed TRB-A/B primer pool amplified rearranged TRB by multiplex touch-down PCR. TCRdb itself ran the multiplex PCR reads through MiXCR, one entry per CDR3 protein. The table shows about 11,000 distinct CDR3 sequences, with roughly 30% occurring only once. TCR beta rearrangements were amplified from peripheral blood genomic DNA. The receptor was isolated from a human donor in good health. Material for sequencing was blood.

The CDR3 here is CASSLGGWSTVGPDTQYF. The CDR3 DNA follows: TGTGCCAGCAGCTTAGGAGGCTGGTCGACAGTCGGGCCAGATACGCAGTATTTT. The chain has TRBV7-2 and TRBJ2-3; TRBD1 might be the D (5 bases). The CDR3 extends over 18 amino acids. V was cut by 1 base and J by 4 bases, with 21 bases left in between. Germline assignment: CDR1 SGHTA and CDR2 FQGNSA.